This T cell receptor beta chain stems from a study of T-cell memory formation after mild COVID-19. Study background: In these data, TCR clusters were largely donor specific. Study-wide points: Nothing showed for sure that second-wave clones peaking on day 37 were SARS-CoV-2 specific. There were some responding clones in pre-infection memory, which suggested that cross-reactive memory had joined.

This clonotype was detected ten times or more. Its antigen is unknown. CDR3 length equals 13 residues. Germline-derived CDR1 and CDR2 are SGHRS and YFSETQ. V was cut by 0 bases and J by 6 bases, with 9 bases left in between. TCR alpha and TCR beta cDNA libraries carrying sample barcodes and UMIs came from 5'RACE with constant-segment primers. TCRdb fed the 5' RACE reads into MiXCR, producing one record per CDR3 protein. The sample has about 270,000 distinct CDR3 sequences, around 16% seen once. The sequence was obtained from a man in his late teens or twenties who had mild COVID-19 (a few samples of this study predate the infection). Cell type and time point are not known. The chain joins TRBV5-1 to TRBJ2-5, with a tentative D call TRBD1 (6 bases). The specimen was PBMCs or a T cell subset sorted from them (not recorded which). CDR3 DNA sequence: TGCGCCAGCAGCTTGGAGGGGGTACAGACCCAGTACTTC. It is translated as CASSLEGVQTQYF.